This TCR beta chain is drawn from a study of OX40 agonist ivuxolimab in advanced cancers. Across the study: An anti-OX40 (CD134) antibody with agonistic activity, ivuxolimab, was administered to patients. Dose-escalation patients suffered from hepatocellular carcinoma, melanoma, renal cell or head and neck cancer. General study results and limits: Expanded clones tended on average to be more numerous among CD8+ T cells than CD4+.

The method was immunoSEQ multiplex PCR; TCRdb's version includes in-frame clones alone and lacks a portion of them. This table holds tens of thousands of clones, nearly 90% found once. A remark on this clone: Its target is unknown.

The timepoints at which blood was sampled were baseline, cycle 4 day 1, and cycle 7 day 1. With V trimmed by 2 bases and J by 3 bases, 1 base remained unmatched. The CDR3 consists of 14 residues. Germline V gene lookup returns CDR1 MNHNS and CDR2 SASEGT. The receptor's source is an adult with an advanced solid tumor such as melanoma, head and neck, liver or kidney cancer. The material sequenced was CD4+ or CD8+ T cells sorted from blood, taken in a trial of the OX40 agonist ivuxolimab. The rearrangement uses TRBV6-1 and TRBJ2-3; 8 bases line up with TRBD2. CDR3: CASSEPGGTDTQYF. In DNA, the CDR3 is TGTGCCAGCAGTGAACCGGGAGGGACAGATACGCAGTATTTT.